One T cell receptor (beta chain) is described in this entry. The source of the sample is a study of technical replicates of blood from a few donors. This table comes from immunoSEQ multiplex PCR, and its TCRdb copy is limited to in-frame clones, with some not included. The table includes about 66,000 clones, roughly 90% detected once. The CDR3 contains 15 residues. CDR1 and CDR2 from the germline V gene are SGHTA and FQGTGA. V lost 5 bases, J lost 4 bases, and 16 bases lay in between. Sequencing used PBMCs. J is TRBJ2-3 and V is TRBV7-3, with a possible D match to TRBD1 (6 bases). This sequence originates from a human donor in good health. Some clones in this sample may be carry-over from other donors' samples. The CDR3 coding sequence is TGTGCCAGCAGCCCCGGACCAGGGGCGGCAGATACGCAGTATTTT. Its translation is CASSPGPGAADTQYF.